The 23 T cell receptor beta chains below all came from one sample that was sequenced in a study of blood T cell repertoires in COVID-19. TCRdb's copy holds only in-frame clones and misses some; the assay was immunoSEQ multiplex PCR. The table has approximately 250,000 clones, about 85% seen once. Sequencing was performed on peripheral blood. All receptors come from a man aged 18 to 29 with active or convalescent COVID-19.

The chain recombines TRBV13 with TRBJ2-1, with D perhaps TRBD1 (6 bases). This CDR3 comprises 16 residues. Germline-derived CDR1 and CDR2 are PRHDT and FYEKMQ (reference sequence). Trimming shortened V by 5 bases and J by 3 bases, and 17 bases separated the two germline ends. The CDR3 reads CASSPYSGTLYNEQFF. The CDR3, as DNA: TGTGCCAGCAGCCCCTACTCCGGGACACTCTACAATGAGCAGTTCTTC.

The rearrangement joins TRBV2 to TRBJ1-3; 9 positions agree with TRBD1. Germline assignment: CDR1 SNHLY and CDR2 FYNNEI. V dropped 6 bases and J dropped 0; count of bases not matched to a gene: 15. CDR3 length: 19 amino acids. CDR3 nucleotide sequence: TGTGCCAGCAGAGGCACCGGGACAGGGCGGCTAAGCTCTGGAAACACCATATATTTT. Translation gives CASRGTGTGRLSSGNTIYF.

The chain is built from TRBV9 and TRBJ1-3; a weak D match, TRBD1 (5 bases). The germline CDR1 and CDR2 sequences are SGDLS and YYNGEE. Trimming shortened V by 3 bases and J by 4 bases, and 14 bases separated the two germline ends. CDR3 length equals 15 residues. The CDR3 bases are TGTGCCAGCAGCGAAGGGGCTCTAGGCGGAAACACCATATATTTT. It is translated as CASSEGALGGNTIYF.

The gene calls are TRBV7-3 and TRBJ2-1; D may be TRBD2 (6 bases). CDR3 size: 16 residues. CDR1 SGHTA and CDR2 FQGTGA come from the germline V gene. The germline V and J ends were trimmed by 6 bases and 5 bases, with 20 bases remaining between them. The CDR3 reads CASRSGGIDPNNEQFF. The CDR3, as DNA: TGTGCCAGCAGAAGTGGGGGGATTGATCCCAACAATGAGCAGTTCTTC.

The chain joins TRBV28 to TRBJ2-2; 9 positions agree with TRBD2. Germline V gene sequence: CDR1 MDHEN, CDR2 SYDVKM. The CDR3 has 16 amino acids. V lost 4 bases, J lost 3 bases, and 6 bases stayed unmatched. DNA of the CDR3: TGTGCCAGCAGTTCCGGCGGGAGGGCCGACACCGGGGAGCTGTTTTTT. Its translation: CASSSGGRADTGELFF.

This chain joins TRBV4-3 and TRBJ2-1; the match to TRBD2 covers 13 bases. V gave up 3 bases and J gave up 0 bases; unmatched junction bases: 8. This CDR3 comprises 19 residues. Germline CDR1 and CDR2: LGHNA and YSLEER. The CDR3 loop reads CASSHNPWTSGGSYNEQFF. For the CDR3, the DNA is TGCGCCAGCAGCCATAACCCCTGGACTAGCGGGGGCTCCTACAATGAGCAGTTCTTC.

The sample holds one count of this clone. This CDR3 is CASSLGQGADTQYF. In nucleotides, the CDR3 is TGTGCCAGCAGTTTAGGACAGGGGGCAGATACGCAGTATTTT. The rearrangement links TRBV27 to TRBJ2-3; 10 positions agree with TRBD1. V lost 2 bases, J lost 4 bases, and 0 bases stayed unmatched. Germline-derived CDR1 and CDR2 are MNHEY and SMNVEV (reference sequence). The CDR3 is 14 amino acids.

The chain joins TRBV4-3 to TRBJ2-1; a possible D gene is TRBD2 (6 bases). The V end was cut by 0 bases, the J end by 7 bases, with 19 bases between. The CDR3 is made up of 17 amino acids. CDR1 and CDR2 (germline): LGHNA, YSLEER. CDR3 protein: CASSQDLGTLRGNEQFF. CDR3 bases: TGCGCCAGCAGCCAAGATCTAGGGACTTTAAGGGGAAATGAGCAGTTCTTC.

The V and J genes are TRBV5-4 and TRBJ2-3; the match to TRBD2 covers 8 bases. Germline CDR1 is SGHNT and CDR2 is YYREEE (reference sequence). The trim removed 2 bases at V and 5 bases at J, leaving 7 bases unmatched. This CDR3 region has 15 residues. The CDR3 sequence: CASSLTSGAGDTQYF. The CDR3 nucleotides read TGTGCCAGCAGCTTAACTAGCGGAGCGGGAGATACGCAGTATTTT.

V usage is TRBV5-4 and J usage is TRBJ1-1, with D maybe TRBD1 (6 bases). CDR1 is SGHNT and CDR2 is YYREEE in the germline V gene (reference sequence). The CDR3 extends over 16 amino acids. Trimming took 4 bases from V and 0 from J, leaving 16 bases between them. The chain's CDR3 is CASSPQGLTLNTEAFF. CDR3 sequence (DNA): TGTGCCAGCAGCCCCCAGGGGCTGACCTTGAACACTGAAGCTTTCTTT.

V and J are TRBV7-8 and TRBJ2-1; TRBD2 is a possible D gene (6 bases). The CDR3 extends over 16 amino acids. Per germline, CDR1 SGHVS and CDR2 FQNEAQ. Trimming pared 3 bases from V and 4 bases from J, leaving 16 bases between. The CDR3 loop is CASSLSPSGGYNEQFF. The CDR3 coding sequence is TGTGCCAGCAGCTTGTCCCCTAGTGGGGGGTACAATGAGCAGTTCTTC.

The chain is built from TRBV25-1 and TRBJ1-3; perhaps TRBD1 as D (5 bases). CDR3 length: 16 residues. Germline CDR1 MGHDK, CDR2 SYGVNS. V gave up 6 bases and J gave up 0 bases, with 15 bases separating them. In DNA form, the CDR3 reads TGTGCCAGCAGCCTCAGGGATTCCAGCTCTGGAAACACCATATATTTT. Protein product: CASSLRDSSSGNTIYF.

The chain links TRBV19 to TRBJ2-3; maybe TRBD1 (6 bases). The germline V gene encodes CDR1 LNHDA and CDR2 SQIVND (reference sequence). Trimming took 9 bases from V and 0 from J, leaving 13 bases between them. The CDR3 runs to 14 residues. CDR3 nucleotides: TGTGCCAGCCGACAGGTCCCAAGCACAGATACGCAGTATTTT. It codes for CASRQVPSTDTQYF.

This clone was detected once. The chain uses TRBV19 and TRBJ2-2, with unresolved D. V lost 1 base to trimming and J lost 2 bases, with 8 bases between them. Germline assignment: CDR1 LNHDA and CDR2 SQIVND (reference sequence). The CDR3 covers 15 residues. CDR3 bases: TGTGCCAGTAGTATAGGACAAATCAACACCGGGGAGCTGTTTTTT. It specifies CASSIGQINTGELFF.

This clone was counted a few times. V is TRBV18 and J is TRBJ2-7, with a weak D call TRBD1 (7 bases). Trimming took 3 bases from V and 5 from J, leaving 14 bases between them. Germline values: CDR1 KGHSH, CDR2 LQKENI. The CDR3 spans 14 residues. The CDR3 sequence: CASSPSSRGDEQYF. CDR3 in DNA: TGTGCCAGCTCACCTTCGAGCAGGGGGGACGAGCAGTACTTC.

The rearrangement joins TRBV7-2 to TRBJ1-6, with a tentative D call TRBD1 (5 bases). V dropped 1 base and J dropped 0 bases, with 10 bases sitting between them. CDR1 is SGHTA and CDR2 is FQGNSA in the germline V gene. This CDR3 is 17 amino acids long. CDR3 coding DNA: TGTGCCAGCAGCTTAGGGGGCGGGAGCTCCTATAATTCACCCCTCCACTTT. This codes for CASSLGGGSSYNSPLHF.

The chain joins TRBV5-6 to TRBJ2-3; 8 bases line up with TRBD2. With V trimmed by 4 bases and J by 1 base, 5 bases remained unmatched. Germline V gene lookup returns CDR1 SGHDT and CDR2 YYEEEE. The CDR3 contains 15 residues. The chain's CDR3 is CASSTGGTGTDTQYF. The CDR3, as DNA: TGTGCCAGCAGCACGGGGGGGACGGGCACAGATACGCAGTATTTT.

The V and J genes are TRBV10-3 and TRBJ2-3, with D maybe TRBD2 (5 bases). The CDR3 runs 15 residues. Germline V lookup: CDR1 ENHRY, CDR2 SYGVKD. Trimming left V 3 bases short and J 3 bases short, with 13 bases between. CDR3 sequence: CAISDQRLRTDTQYF. CDR3 nucleotides: TGTGCCATCAGTGATCAGCGACTACGAACAGATACGCAGTATTTT.

The V and J genes are TRBV13 and TRBJ1-2; weak D call: TRBD1 (6 bases). This CDR3 has 16 amino acids. Germline V lookup: CDR1 PRHDT, CDR2 FYEKMQ (reference sequence). Trimming shortened V by 1 base and J by 7 bases, and 19 bases separated the two germline ends. The CDR3 sequence: CASSLAGRGADAGYTF. CDR3 DNA sequence: TGTGCCAGCAGCTTAGCCGGGAGGGGGGCGGACGCTGGCTACACCTTC.

The chain combines TRBV7-9 with TRBJ2-5; a possible D gene is TRBD1 (6 bases). This CDR3 region has 14 residues. V gave up 10 bases and J gave up 4 bases, with 19 bases separating them. Per germline, CDR1 SEHNR and CDR2 FQNEAQ (reference sequence). The CDR3: CATAGEGVGETQYF. The DNA of the CDR3 is TGTGCCACCGCCGGAGAGGGGGTTGGAGAGACCCAGTACTTC.

The chain uses TRBV2 and TRBJ1-1, with D unresolved. The CDR3 runs 13 residues. Germline values: CDR1 SNHLY, CDR2 FYNNEI. V lost 8 bases and J 3 bases, leaving 13 bases between the germline ends. The CDR3 DNA is TGTGCCAGCGATCGGGGAATGGACACTGAAGCTTTCTTT. This codes for CASDRGMDTEAFF.

J is TRBJ1-1 and V is TRBV30; D is unresolved. V lost 6 bases, J lost 0 bases, and 14 bases lay in between. Germline lookup yields CDR1 GTSNPN and CDR2 SVGIG (reference sequence). The CDR3 loop spans 14 amino acids. In nucleotides, the CDR3 is TGTGCCTGTACGCTCGATCTAATGAACACTGAAGCTTTCTTT. Translated: CACTLDLMNTEAFF.

The chain has TRBV2 and TRBJ1-1; D not resolved. V lost 6 bases to trimming and J lost 7 bases, with 12 bases between them. Germline loops: CDR1 SNHLY, CDR2 FYNNEI. This CDR3 has 12 residues. CDR3 amino acids: CASRTIQSEAFF. The CDR3 DNA reads TGTGCCAGCAGGACGATACAGAGTGAAGCTTTCTTT.